This T cell receptor (beta chain) was obtained from a study of cytomegalovirus exposure and HLA in healthy donors. The CDR3 extends over 14 amino acids. V lost 4 bases, J lost 6 bases, and 3 bases stayed unmatched. The germline V gene has CDR1 MNHEY and CDR2 SVGAGI. The study, taken as a whole, reports: By HLA locus, TCR association rates varied in a later analysis, with DRB1 showing the most and HLA-C the fewest.

About this clone: The target antigen is unknown.

The PCR used 60 Vbeta and 13 Jbeta primers. Under the authors' procedure: A follow-up analysis tallied tens of millions of unique TCR beta chains, roughly 11 million shared. The assay was immunoSEQ multiplex PCR, and TCRdb's table has in-frame clones only and misses some. The DNA gave D and trimming, while V, J and clone size come from that table. The sample lists over 150,000 clones, 80% occurring once. The sample was PBMCs. The clonotype comes from a human donor in good health. The genes are TRBV6-5 and TRBJ2-2, with 9 bases matching TRBD1. The CDR3: CASSSTGGPGELFF. The CDR3 bases are TGTGCCAGCAGTTCCACAGGGGGCCCCGGGGAGCTGTTTTTT.